This T cell receptor (beta chain) was recorded in a study of graft-versus-host responses after intestinal transplantation. For the study at large: Each recipient received a multivisceral, liver-intestinal, or isolated intestinal graft. Findings of the study overall: Recipient-marrow GvH clones were detected, some having first appeared in ileum or blood.

To note about this clone: Its target is not known.

The CDR3 loop spans 15 amino acids. Trimming took 5 bases from V and 2 from J, leaving 12 bases between them. Germline V gene sequence: CDR1 SGHNT, CDR2 YENEEA. Clones were read by immunoSEQ multiplex PCR, and TCRdb kept only the in-frame ones, dropping some. Here the sample spans roughly 81,000 clones, roughly 80% being singletons. The chain employs TRBV11-3 and TRBJ2-2; tentative D call: TRBD2 (6 bases). This specimen consisted of unstimulated CD4+ T cells sorted from spleen or lymph node cells, obtained before intestinal transplant. The TCR comes from a human donor who received an intestinal transplant. Here the CDR3 DNA reads TGTGCCAGCAGCCGAGACGGGGGTAACACCGGGGAGCTGTTTTTT. It specifies CASSRDGGNTGELFF. The whole variable domain, remainder taken from reference TRBV11-3 and TRBJ2-2, is EAGVVQSPRYKIIEKKQPVAFWCNPISGHNTLYWYLQNLGQGPELLIRYENEEAVDDSQLPKDRFSAERLKGVDSTLKIQPAELGDSAVYLCASSRDGGNTGELFFGEGSRLTVL.